The clone carrying this T cell receptor (beta chain) came up once. The CDR3 loop spans 12 amino acids. CDR1 and CDR2 (germline): MNHEY, SMNVEV (reference sequence). V lost 3 bases to trimming and J lost 11 bases; unmatched junction nucleotides: 0. The method was immunoSEQ multiplex PCR; TCRdb's version includes in-frame clones alone and lacks a portion of them. This table has fewer than 65,000 clones, 80% appearing once. These data are taken from a study of control samples from healthy donors and cancer patients. The receptor was derived from a man in his 70s in good health. The sequencing sample was made of blood. The gene calls are TRBV27 and TRBJ1-6, with 8 nucleotides matching TRBD1. DNA of the CDR3: TGTGCCAGCAGTTTGACAGGGGCACCCCTCCACTTT. The encoded protein is CASSLTGAPLHF.